This T cell receptor beta chain came from a study of T cell responses to AZD1222 COVID-19 vaccine. Produced via immunoSEQ multiplex PCR; TCRdb's table is partial and in-frame only. The sample includes 90,000 to 120,000 clones, about nine tenths of them seen just once. Germline V lookup: CDR1 SGHKS, CDR2 YYEKEE (reference sequence). CDR3 length: 19 residues. V shed 0 bases and J shed 3 bases, with 22 bases lying between them. This clone was counted a few times. The clonotype was recovered from an adult in good health. This specimen was peripheral blood, taken on day 0 of AZD1222 vaccination. The chain joins TRBV5-5 to TRBJ1-5; D gene ambiguous. CDR3 DNA sequence: TGTGCCAGCAGCTTGGGACCTACAGAGCCTAACGATTACAATCAGCCCCAGCATTTT. Its translation: CASSLGPTEPNDYNQPQHF.